A single sample is the source of the 19 T cell receptor beta chains below, sequenced in a study of blood T cell repertoires in COVID-19. Libraries were prepared by immunoSEQ multiplex PCR; TCRdb keeps only in-frame clonotypes and omits some of them. The sample includes roughly 100,000 clones, 70% to 90% of them seen just once. Specimen: peripheral blood. These receptors were collected from a human donor in a cohort sampled during active COVID-19.

The chain couples TRBV28 to TRBJ2-5; TRBD2 aligns across 12 bases. The CDR3 spans 19 residues. V was pared by 3 bases and J by 4 bases, with 15 bases of the junction left unmatched. Germline CDR1 MDHEN, CDR2 SYDVKM. CDR3 protein: CASSFLQFPPSGRGETQYF. In DNA, the CDR3 is TGTGCCAGCAGTTTCCTGCAGTTCCCTCCTAGCGGGAGGGGAGAGACCCAGTACTTC.

This clone was seen more than once but under ten times. The chain employs TRBV6-2 or TRBV6-3 and TRBJ1-1; D gene uncertain. V was shortened by 0 bases and J by 6 bases, with 8 bases between the two germline ends. CDR3 size: 13 residues. Germline V lookup: CDR1 MNHEY, CDR2 SVGEGT. The CDR3 DNA is TGTGCCAGCAGTTACTCGAGTGGAGCTGAAGCTTTCTTT. This gives the protein CASSYSSGAEAFF.

The chain links TRBV19 to TRBJ2-1; the match to TRBD2 covers 9 bases. Germline CDR1 and CDR2: LNHDA and SQIVND (reference sequence). The CDR3 loop spans 15 amino acids. V lost 2 bases, J lost 7 bases, and 6 bases stayed unmatched. CDR3 sequence reads: CASSILREGGNEQFF. In DNA form, the CDR3 reads TGTGCCAGTAGTATATTGCGGGAGGGCGGAAATGAGCAGTTCTTC.

The count of this clone is one. V is TRBV9 and J is TRBJ2-2; TRBD1 matches 9 bases. Trimming at V came to 3 bases and at J to 7 bases, leaving 7 bases not matched to a gene. The CDR3 spans 15 residues. The germline CDR1 and CDR2 sequences are SGDLS and YYNGEE. DNA for the CDR3: TGTGCCAGCAGCGCCCGGGACAGGGCGAACGGGGAGCTGTTTTTT. It translates to CASSARDRANGELFF.

V usage is TRBV19 and J usage is TRBJ1-1; perhaps TRBD1 as D (6 bases). Trimming removed 3 bases at V and 10 bases at J, with 18 bases between. Germline values: CDR1 LNHDA, CDR2 SQIVND (reference sequence). The CDR3 spans 14 residues. The CDR3 DNA follows: TGTGCCAGTAGTATGGGGTCTACAGGGTGGAGAGCTTTCTTT. Its translation is CASSMGSTGWRAFF.

This sequence joins TRBV2 and TRBJ1-5, with D perhaps matching TRBD1 (6 bases). V lost 1 base and J 9 bases, leaving 22 bases between the germline ends. The CDR3 has 17 amino acids. The germline gives CDR1 SNHLY, CDR2 FYNNEI. The CDR3 DNA follows: TGTGCCAGCAGTGAAGTAGGTCGGGACATTAGGCAAGGGCCCCAGCATTTT. Protein: CASSEVGRDIRQGPQHF.

The chain carries TRBV6-1 and TRBJ2-3; TRBD2 matches at 11 bases. Germline V lookup: CDR1 MNHNS, CDR2 SASEGT. Trimming cost V 4 bases and J 2 bases; bases outside gene matches: 5. The CDR3 is made up of 16 amino acids. CDR3 DNA: TGTGCCAGCAGTGGCAGACTAGCGGGGACCACAGATACGCAGTATTTT. It codes for CASSGRLAGTTDTQYF.

The genes are TRBV5-1 and TRBJ2-1; D may be TRBD2 (6 bases). With 4 bases removed from V and 8 bases from J, the gap between germline ends came to 19 bases. CDR1 is SGHRS, CDR2 YFSETQ, per germline. The CDR3 runs to 15 residues. The CDR3 is CASSRTTPGLDEQFF. The CDR3 region has the DNA TGCGCCAGCAGCCGGACTACACCTGGATTAGATGAGCAGTTCTTC.

V gene TRBV24-1 combines with J gene TRBJ1-2, with TRBD1 matching over 9 bases. The V and J ends lost 4 bases and 5 bases, in that order; junction bases with no gene match: 10. Germline loops: CDR1 KGHDR, CDR2 SFDVKD. The CDR3 extends over 16 amino acids. In DNA, the CDR3 is TGTGCCACCAGTGACACCAGACAGGGGGAGAGTTATGGCTACACCTTC. Protein product: CATSDTRQGESYGYTF.

The genes are TRBV19 and TRBJ1-2, with D maybe TRBD1 (6 bases). CDR1 and CDR2 (germline): LNHDA, SQIVND (reference sequence). Between the trimmed V and J ends, which lost 8 bases and 4 bases, there was a span of 26 bases. This CDR3 contains 17 residues. DNA for the CDR3: TGTGCCAGTCCCCGTCAGGGACGGGACACATTACTCTATGGCTACACCTTC. The encoded protein is CASPRQGRDTLLYGYTF.

V is TRBV30 and J is TRBJ1-5; D possibly corresponds to TRBD1 (5 bases). Trimming took off 1 base at V and 0 bases at J, with 13 bases between the two ends. The CDR3 extends over 16 amino acids. Per germline, CDR1 GTSNPN and CDR2 SVGIG (reference sequence). Here the CDR3 reads CAWSGPRQNSNQPQHF. The CDR3 nucleotides are TGTGCCTGGAGTGGCCCTCGACAGAATAGCAATCAGCCCCAGCATTTT.

The V and J genes are TRBV6-2 or TRBV6-3 and TRBJ2-7; unclear D gene. The CDR3 covers 14 residues. CDR1 is MNHEY, CDR2 SVGEGT, per germline. The V and J ends lost 5 bases and 4 bases respectively, with 15 bases between them. For the CDR3, the DNA is TGTGCCAGCAGTCAAGATCACCGTCAGTACGAGCAGTACTTC. This codes for CASSQDHRQYEQYF.

This chain connects TRBV24-1 to TRBJ1-2; D is undetermined. The CDR3 sequence is 15 residues long. V lost 3 bases, J lost 2 bases, and 12 bases lay in between. Germline V gives CDR1 KGHDR, CDR2 SFDVKD. The chain's CDR3 is CATSDGSTGNYGYTF. CDR3 nucleotides: TGTGCCACCAGTGATGGGTCCACGGGGAACTATGGCTACACCTTC.

The chain couples TRBV7-9 to TRBJ2-7; possibly TRBD1 for D (5 bases). V lost 3 bases, J lost 3 bases, and 12 bases lay in between. The CDR3 spans 14 residues. CDR1 is SEHNR, CDR2 FQNEAQ, per germline (reference sequence). The CDR3 DNA sequence: TGTGCCAGCAGCTTTTCAGGGAACCGCTACGAGCAGTACTTC. It specifies CASSFSGNRYEQYF.

The table lists this clone with a count of one. The V gene is TRBV5-4, the J gene TRBJ2-5; 8 positions match TRBD2. V was clipped by 4 bases and J by 0 bases; unmatched bases: 8. Germline assignment: CDR1 SGHNT and CDR2 YYREEE (reference sequence). The length of the CDR3 is 16 residues. The CDR3 spells CASSPGASGYQETQYF. For the CDR3, the DNA is TGTGCCAGCAGCCCTGGGGCTAGCGGGTACCAAGAGACCCAGTACTTC.

The V and J genes are TRBV5-1 and TRBJ1-2, with a weak D call TRBD1 (6 bases). CDR1 and CDR2 (germline): SGHRS, YFSETQ. Trimming stripped 4 bases from V and 8 bases from J, with 21 bases between. The CDR3 loop spans 15 amino acids. Written as DNA, the CDR3 is TGCGCCAGCAGCATCAACAGCGGGGGGCGCGAGGGCTACACCTTC. It specifies CASSINSGGREGYTF. The whole variable domain, remainder taken from reference TRBV5-1 and TRBJ1-2, is KAGVTQTPRYLIKTRGQQVTLSCSPISGHRSVSWYQQTPGQGLQFLFEYFSETQRNKGNFPGRFSGRQFSNSRSEMNVSTLELGDSALYLCASSINSGGREGYTFGSGTRLTVV.

The chain joins TRBV19 to TRBJ1-3; maybe TRBD1 (5 bases). The CDR3 totals 13 residues. Germline V gene data show CDR1 as LNHDA and CDR2 as SQIVND (reference sequence). Trimming shortened V by 7 bases and J by 4 bases, and 11 bases separated the two germline ends. The CDR3 coding sequence is TGTGCCAGTAACCAGGGATCAGGAAACACCATATATTTT. This gives the protein CASNQGSGNTIYF.

The chain joins TRBV4-1 to TRBJ2-1; TRBD2 matches 13 bases. CDR1 is MGHRA and CDR2 is YSYEKL in the germline V gene. V trimming: 1 base; J trimming: 7 bases; junction bases outside the gene matches: 7. The CDR3 is 17 amino acids. The CDR3 bases are TGCGCCAGCAGCCAAGCCGGACTAGCGGGAGTAGAGAATGAGCAGTTCTTC. It specifies CASSQAGLAGVENEQFF.

The chain employs TRBV9 and TRBJ1-6; 11 nucleotides line up with TRBD1. This CDR3 contains 16 residues. Germline loops: CDR1 SGDLS, CDR2 YYNGEE. Trimming cost V 3 bases and J 11 bases; bases outside gene matches: 10. The CDR3 loop is CASSAGLGQGGAPLHF. The CDR3 DNA reads as TGTGCCAGCAGCGCAGGACTGGGACAGGGGGGCGCACCCCTCCACTTT.